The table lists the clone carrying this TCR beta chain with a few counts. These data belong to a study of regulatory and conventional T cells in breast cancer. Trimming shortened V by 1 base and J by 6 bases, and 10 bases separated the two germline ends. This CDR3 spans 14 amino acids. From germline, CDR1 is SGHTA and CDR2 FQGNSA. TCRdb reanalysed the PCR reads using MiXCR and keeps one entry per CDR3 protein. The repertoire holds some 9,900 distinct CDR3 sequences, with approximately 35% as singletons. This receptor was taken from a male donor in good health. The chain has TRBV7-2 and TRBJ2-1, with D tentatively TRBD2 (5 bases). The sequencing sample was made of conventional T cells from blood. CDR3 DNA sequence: TGTGCCAGCAGCTTAGGAGGGAGCGGCAATGAGCAGTTCTTC. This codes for CASSLGGSGNEQFF.